These T cell receptor beta chains were read from a single sample in a study of OX40 agonist ivuxolimab in advanced cancers. TCRdb's table, derived via immunoSEQ multiplex PCR, lists solely in-frame clones and lacks some. This table has roughly 75,000 clones, around 90% appearing once. Sample: CD4+ or CD8+ T cells sorted from blood, taken in a trial of the OX40 agonist ivuxolimab. These receptors came from an adult with an advanced solid tumor such as melanoma, head and neck, liver or kidney cancer. Each CDR3 is given without its conserved first and last residue.

j_call v_call cdr3_aa
TRBJ2-1 TRBV2 ASSGLPLEEQF
TRBJ2-3 TRBV6-1 ASSPQGSTDTQY
TRBJ1-1 TRBV19 ASSMTVNTEAF
TRBJ2-7 TRBV19 ASSAGLAAYEQY
TRBJ1-1 TRBV18 ASSPRQGNTEAF
TRBJ2-1 TRBV28 ASSRTSLLGEQF
TRBJ2-7 TRBV29-1 SVVWGHSYEQY
TRBJ1-1 TRBV28 ASSSTGRMNTEAF
TRBJ2-7 TRBV28 ASSLPLVPYEQY
TRBJ2-7 TRBV16 ASTRTSGIKYEQY
TRBJ2-2 TRBV29-1 SARSAGELF
TRBJ2-1 TRBV4-1 ASSQSGGGSYNEQF
TRBJ1-6 TRBV7-9 ASSLERQASSYNSPLH
TRBJ2-2 TRBV4-3 ASSQFQGAIAGELF
TRBJ2-3 TRBV7-9 ASSLAGATDTQY
TRBJ1-1 TRBV7-2 ASSFGTYTEAF
TRBJ2-3 TRBV7-6 ASSLGGADYRTDTQY
TRBJ2-7 TRBV5-1 ASSSQGETYEQY
TRBJ2-1 TRBV7-2 ASSLGNNEQF
TRBJ2-1 TRBV30 AWSVLLAGGGEQF
TRBJ2-3 TRBV10-2 ASGLAVITDTQY
TRBJ2-5 TRBV30 AWSVSGEETQY
TRBJ1-1 TRBV27 ASSGGTEAF
TRBJ2-7 TRBV6-5 ASSYFRDGVYEQY
TRBJ2-1 TRBV28 ASTIAGGSNEQF
TRBJ1-5 TRBV30 AWQGTLNQPQH
TRBJ2-1 TRBV15 ATEDLSSSYNEQF
TRBJ1-2 TRBV27 ASGEFPAYGYT
TRBJ2-1 TRBV2 ASTSLGSLGYNEQF
TRBJ1-1 TRBV11-3 ASSLVGGNTEAF
TRBJ1-1 TRBV7-2 ASSPLGVVTEAF
TRBJ2-7 TRBV7-5 ARSLGPGGYYEQY
TRBJ2-5 TRBV1 TSSQGRTRRGGQTQY
TRBJ2-7 TRBV11-3 ASKEGGGYEQY
TRBJ1-1 TRBV4-1 ASSHPGGAGTEAF
TRBJ2-1 TRBV7-9 ASSRILAAGDNEQF
TRBJ2-1 TRBV6-1 ASSELAGSYNEQF
TRBJ2-5 TRBV4-1 ASSQDRRDQETQY
TRBJ1-2 TRBV28 ASSLDERGYGYT
TRBJ2-5 TRBV6-1 ASSEWASGSFVETQY
TRBJ2-3 TRBV7-3 ASSLAGQGSTDTQY
TRBJ2-7 TRBV11-3 ASSRTSGRDYEQY
TRBJ1-4 TRBV19 ASSRGTETFNEKLF
TRBJ1-1 TRBV6-1 ASLPGLLKETEAF
TRBJ2-5 TRBV6-1 ASSEETQY
TRBJ1-2 TRBV27 ASSLGTGYGYT
TRBJ2-3 TRBV21-1 ASSPPGPPLPTDTQY
TRBJ2-1 TRBV5-1 ASRTTSGYNEQF
. TRBV29-1 SVEEAQGAYEQY
TRBJ2-1 TRBV20-1 SARRRAEQF
. TRBV7-9 ASSLGVGTPHEQY
TRBJ2-7 TRBV5-8 ASSLGLSGYEQY
TRBJ2-7 TRBV5-1 ASSSGLAGVRLGEQY
TRBJ2-2 TRBV5-4 ASSLETGSYANTGELF
TRBJ1-1 TRBV5-5 ASSLRPDTEAF